Below, 13 T cell receptor beta chains from the same sample are listed, as sequenced in a study of a mutant IDH1 vaccine in newly diagnosed glioma (dated by TCRdb to the early 2020s). Library generation was performed with the immunoSEQ multiplex PCR assay. Not all clones reach the TCRdb copy of this immuneACCESS table, which keeps in-frame sequences only. Checked studies attribute under half of the gap to unresolved V genes and leave the rest unexplained. Here the sample has tens of thousands of clones; roughly 80% occur a single time. Jointly, the top ten make up around 3.9% of the sample. The time point label, as the study defines it: week 35, safety follow-up. Every vaccine dose consisted of 300 ug of a 20-mer mutant IDH1 peptide in Montanide, administered subcutaneously together with topical imiquimod. Antigens of these TCRs are unknown. The source material was PBMCs, sampled from a glioma patient whose treatment included an IDH1 peptide vaccine. The receptors were gathered from a young woman with glioma.

The chain combines TRBV19 with TRBJ1-1, with D possibly TRBD1 on 5 matching bases. The V gene lost 1 base and the J gene lost 1 base, with 10 bases spanning the gap. The CDR3 runs to 15 residues. Germline V gives CDR1 LNHDA, CDR2 SQIVND (reference sequence). CDR3 protein: CASSIATGGNTEAFF. The CDR3 nucleotides are TGTGCCAGTAGTATAGCGACGGGGGGGAACACTGAAGCTTTCTTT.

V gene TRBV2 combines with J gene TRBJ2-7; TRBD1 agrees at 9 bases. The CDR3 has 15 residues. Germline trimming cut 7 bases from V and 4 bases from J; bases unmatched to any gene: 11. Germline loops: CDR1 SNHLY, CDR2 FYNNEI. In nucleotides, the CDR3 is TGTGCCAGCATTGAGGGGGACAGGGCTCCTTACGAGCAGTACTTC. Protein sequence: CASIEGDRAPYEQYF.

This chain joins TRBV12-5 and TRBJ1-4; 10 bases fit TRBD1. This CDR3 region has 14 residues. V lost 11 bases to trimming and J lost 8 bases; unmatched junction nucleotides: 11. Germline V gene data show CDR1 as LGHNT and CDR2 as FRNRAP. The CDR3 here is CAGGSGTGEEKLFF. CDR3 DNA sequence: TGTGCTGGGGGATCCGGGACAGGGGAAGAAAAACTGTTTTTT.

V gene TRBV4-3 combines with J gene TRBJ1-4; TRBD1 matches 9 bases. The trim removed 2 bases at V and 7 bases at J, leaving 5 bases unmatched. The CDR3 runs 15 residues. CDR1 LGHNA and CDR2 YSLEER come from the germline V gene. The CDR3 spells CASSQMTGGVEKLFF. The CDR3 DNA reads as TGCGCCAGCAGCCAAATGACAGGGGGTGTTGAAAAACTGTTTTTT.

The chain is built from TRBV19 and TRBJ1-6; 8 bases align to TRBD1. J lost 6 bases, V lost 7 bases, and 5 bases had no gene match. Germline CDR1 LNHDA, CDR2 SQIVND (reference sequence). The CDR3 has 14 amino acids. Written as DNA, the CDR3 is TGTGCCAGTACTCGGACAGGGTCTAATTCACCCCTCCACTTT. Residues: CASTRTGSNSPLHF.

The chain carries TRBV4-2 and TRBJ1-3, with D perhaps matching TRBD1 (5 bases). Trimming shortened V by 0 bases and J by 1 base, and 7 bases separated the two germline ends. Germline-derived CDR1 and CDR2 are LGHNA and YNFKEQ. The CDR3 runs 15 residues. In DNA, the CDR3 is TGTGCCAGCAGCCAAGAGAACAGGTCTGGAAACACCATATATTTT. The encoded protein is CASSQENRSGNTIYF.

This CDR3 is CASRGRNNQPQHF. CDR3 nucleotide sequence: TGTGCCAGCAGGGGTAGAAACAATCAGCCCCAGCATTTT. The chain couples TRBV27 to TRBJ1-5; D not resolved. This CDR3 is 13 amino acids long. V was clipped by 6 bases and J by 3 bases, with 9 bases between them. Germline CDR1 MNHEY, CDR2 SMNVEV (reference sequence).

The chain recombines TRBV5-1 with TRBJ2-2; D perhaps matches TRBD2 (6 bases). The ends were cut back, 1 base at V and 2 bases at J, with 12 bases in the middle. There are 16 residues in the CDR3. Germline CDR1 is SGHRS and CDR2 is YFSETQ. The CDR3 sequence: CASSLREVRNTGELFF. CDR3 coding DNA: TGCGCCAGCAGCTTGAGGGAGGTCCGCAACACCGGGGAGCTGTTTTTT.

The gene calls are TRBV7-9 and TRBJ2-7; D gene uncertain. The CDR3 is 13 residues long. The V gene's germline CDR1 is SEHNR and CDR2 FQNEAQ (reference sequence). Trimming took 3 bases from V and 5 from J, leaving 11 bases between them. CDR3 in DNA: TGTGCCAGCAGCTTTATTCTAGATAACGAGCAGTACTTC. This sequence encodes CASSFILDNEQYF.

The chain couples TRBV6-7 to TRBJ1-2, with TRBD1 identical over 7 bases. TRBV6-7 qualifies as an ORF whose function is uncertain. CDR3 length: 14 amino acids. After removal of 7 bases from V and 6 bases from J, the junction contained 11 bases not matched to a gene. For the CDR3, the DNA is TGTGCCAGCACACCCCCCCCAGGGGGGCATGGCTACACCTTC. Its protein product is CASTPPPGGHGYTF.

This rearrangement joins TRBV14 to TRBJ2-5, with 8 bases lining up with TRBD2. Per the germline V gene, CDR1 is SGHDN and CDR2 is FVKESK. V trimming: 0 bases; J trimming: 2 bases; junction bases outside the gene matches: 11. The CDR3 is made up of 18 amino acids. The CDR3 protein is CASSQDWGAGGLQETQYF. In nucleotides, the CDR3 is TGTGCCAGCAGCCAAGATTGGGGGGCGGGAGGCCTTCAAGAGACCCAGTACTTC.

This chain uses TRBV7-3 with TRBJ1-1; TRBD1 aligns across 7 bases. The germline gives CDR1 SGHTA, CDR2 FQGTGA. V shed 4 bases, J shed 9 bases, and the junction held 11 bases outside the gene matches. CDR3 length: 14 amino acids. CDR3 DNA: TGTGCCAGCAGCTCCACCGCACAGGGGCCTAAAGCTTTCTTT. Translation gives CASSSTAQGPKAFF. The complete variable domain, with remaining parts taken from reference TRBV7-3 and TRBJ1-1, reads GAGVSQTPSNKVTEKGKYVELRCDPISGHTALYWYRQSLGQGPEFLIYFQGTGAADDSGLPNDRFFAVRPEGSVSTLKIQRTERGDSAVYLCASSSTAQGPKAFFGQGTRLTVV.

J is TRBJ2-1 and V is TRBV7-6, with D perhaps TRBD2 (5 bases). The V and J ends lost 5 bases and 10 bases respectively, with 18 bases between them. Per the germline V gene, CDR1 is SGHVS and CDR2 is FNYEAQ. The CDR3 consists of 14 residues. The CDR3 loop reads CASSQGSGYGEQFF. As DNA, the CDR3 is TGTGCCAGCAGCCAAGGGAGCGGTTACGGGGAGCAGTTCTTC.